The subject of this entry is one T cell receptor (beta chain). Germline V gene sequence: CDR1 KGHSH, CDR2 LQKENI. V was clipped by 2 bases and J by 2 bases; unmatched bases: 4. The CDR3 has 15 amino acids. These data are taken from a study of long-term antiretroviral therapy in people with HIV. At survey level, the immunoSEQ assay was run in its v3.0 version. Generated by immunoSEQ multiplex PCR, the TCRdb table keeps only in-frame clones and is missing some. The data hold about 28,000 clones, with 85% to 95% observed a single time. The V call is TRBV18, the J call TRBJ2-5, with TRBD2 matching 8 bases. This specimen was unsorted PBMCs, taken 5.3 years after starting antiretroviral therapy. This sequence was found in a middle-aged man with HIV. CDR3 residues: CASSPAGGRQETQYF. The CDR3, as DNA: TGTGCCAGCTCACCAGCGGGGGGACGGCAAGAGACCCAGTACTTC.